The 30 T cell receptor beta chains given below trace back to one sample, sequenced in a study of T cell responses to AZD1222 COVID-19 vaccine. Method: immunoSEQ multiplex PCR; TCRdb's copy keeps in-frame clones and lacks some. The profile shows under 150,000 clones, around 87% of them singletons. Sequencing was performed on peripheral blood, taken 28 days after the second AZD1222 dose. The receptors here all came from an adult who received the AZD1222 COVID-19 vaccine.

The rearrangement joins TRBV7-9 to TRBJ2-5; possibly TRBD2 for D (6 bases). Germline V gene sequence: CDR1 SEHNR, CDR2 FQNEAQ (reference sequence). The germline V and J ends were trimmed by 8 bases and 5 bases, with 18 bases remaining between them. This CDR3 contains 14 residues. CDR3 residues: CASAPGGVVETQYF. The CDR3 DNA reads TGTGCCAGCGCTCCTGGAGGGGTCGTGGAGACCCAGTACTTC.

V gene TRBV7-9 combines with J gene TRBJ2-7; no clear D gene. Per germline, CDR1 SEHNR and CDR2 FQNEAQ (reference sequence). This CDR3 has 11 residues. The V end lost 4 bases, the J end lost 3 bases, and 4 bases lay between the germline ends. For the CDR3, the DNA is TGTGCCAGCAGCTCACTCTACGAGCAGTACTTC. As protein: CASSSLYEQYF.

The gene calls are TRBV6-2 or TRBV6-3 and TRBJ2-5; D unresolved. The V and J ends lost 6 bases and 4 bases respectively, with 12 bases between them. The CDR3 consists of 13 residues. Germline V lookup: CDR1 MNHEY, CDR2 SVGEGT. CDR3 sequence reads: CASSIDIGETQYF. CDR3 bases: TGTGCCAGCAGCATAGACATCGGAGAGACCCAGTACTTC.

This clone was observed a single time. The V and J genes are TRBV9 and TRBJ1-3, with 9 bases fitting TRBD1. The germline V gene has CDR1 SGDLS and CDR2 YYNGEE. This CDR3 is built from 17 residues. With 0 bases clipped from V and 3 bases from J, the junction kept 7 bases outside the gene matches. CDR3 protein: CASSVGPGTGIGNTIYF. CDR3 nucleotides: TGTGCCAGCAGCGTAGGTCCCGGGACAGGGATTGGAAACACCATATATTTT.

The V and J genes are TRBV5-1 and TRBJ2-2, with a tentative D call TRBD1 (6 bases). Trimming took 0 bases from V and 5 from J, leaving 17 bases between them. Germline-derived CDR1 and CDR2 are SGHRS and YFSETQ. The CDR3 runs to 17 residues. The CDR3 bases are TGCGCCAGCAGCTTGGTAGGCGCAGGGGTGTGGACCGGGGAGCTGTTTTTT. Encoded protein: CASSLVGAGVWTGELFF.

This chain connects TRBV6-5 to TRBJ1-1, with 7 bases that match TRBD1. V trimming: 3 bases; J trimming: 0 bases; junction bases outside the gene matches: 1. Germline V CDR1 and CDR2: MNHEY, SVGAGI. CDR3 length equals 14 residues. The CDR3 nucleotides read TGTGCCAGCAGTTATACAGGGGTGAACACTGAAGCTTTCTTT. This gives the protein CASSYTGVNTEAFF.

This chain connects TRBV6-6 to TRBJ1-5; no clear D. CDR1 and CDR2 from the germline V gene are MNHNY and SVGAGI (reference sequence). The CDR3 sequence is 14 residues long. With 5 bases removed from V and 2 bases from J, the gap between germline ends came to 10 bases. The CDR3 here is CASSPSGGNQPQHF. CDR3 DNA sequence: TGTGCCAGCAGTCCAAGTGGGGGCAATCAGCCCCAGCATTTT.

The V call is TRBV11-2, the J call TRBJ2-5; 9 nucleotides agree with TRBD2. Per the germline V gene, CDR1 is SGHAT and CDR2 is FQNNGV. There are 14 residues in the CDR3. V lost 5 bases and J lost 5; bases outside the gene matches: 6. DNA for the CDR3: TGTGCCAGCAGCGCGACTAGCGGTCGGGAGACCCAGTACTTC. It codes for CASSATSGRETQYF.

The chain uses TRBV6-2 or TRBV6-3 and TRBJ2-1; 10 nucleotides agree with TRBD1. The V and J ends lost 6 bases and 4 bases, in that order; junction bases with no gene match: 9. The CDR3 extends over 16 amino acids. Germline V gene sequence: CDR1 MNHEY, CDR2 SVGEGT. This CDR3 reads CASSRALGQGYNEQFF. CDR3 DNA sequence: TGTGCCAGCAGCCGAGCTTTGGGACAGGGGTACAATGAGCAGTTCTTC.

This sequence joins TRBV28 and TRBJ1-2; 7 nucleotides align to TRBD1. Trimming took 5 bases from V and 8 from J; bases not matched to a gene: 14. Germline V gene lookup returns CDR1 MDHEN and CDR2 SYDVKM. The CDR3 loop spans 15 amino acids. This CDR3 reads CASSPNRGHTFGYTF. In DNA form, the CDR3 reads TGTGCCAGCAGTCCAAACAGGGGCCATACTTTCGGCTACACCTTC.

The genes are TRBV6-5 and TRBJ1-2, with 7 bases that match TRBD1. This CDR3 is 14 amino acids long. Germline V gene sequence: CDR1 MNHEY, CDR2 SVGAGI. The V segment lost 7 bases and the J segment 3 bases; nucleotides outside the gene matches: 8. Here the CDR3 DNA reads TGTGCCAGCAAAGCCGGGACAGCTTACTATGGCTACACCTTC. Residues: CASKAGTAYYGYTF.

The chain joins TRBV11-2 to TRBJ2-1; 7 positions agree with TRBD2. Trimming took 4 bases from V and 8 from J; bases not matched to a gene: 14. This CDR3 has 16 amino acids. The germline gives CDR1 SGHAT, CDR2 FQNNGV. Written as DNA, the CDR3 is TGTGCCAGCAGCTCGTCCGGGACTAACCCTGGGGATGAGCAGTTCTTC. Amino acids: CASSSSGTNPGDEQFF.

DNA of the CDR3: TGTGCCTGGAGTACTGGACAGGGAAACTATGGCTACACCTTC. Encoded protein: CAWSTGQGNYGYTF. The V and J genes are TRBV30 and TRBJ1-2; TRBD1 aligns across 8 bases. V dropped 2 bases and J dropped 2; count of bases not matched to a gene: 4. From germline, CDR1 is GTSNPN and CDR2 SVGIG (reference sequence). The CDR3 consists of 14 residues.

The V call is TRBV5-4, the J call TRBJ2-7; D may be TRBD1 or TRBD2 (5 bases each). Trimming cost V 3 bases and J 0 bases, with 13 bases left between them. In germline, CDR1 is SGHNT, CDR2 YYREEE (reference sequence). The CDR3 has 15 amino acids. CDR3 nucleotide sequence: TGTGCCAGCAGCTCCCGGGGCGGAGGCTCCTACGAGCAGTACTTC. As protein: CASSSRGGGSYEQYF.

The chain recombines TRBV27 with TRBJ2-7, with TRBD1 identical over 9 bases. The J segment lost 6 bases and the V segment lost 6 bases, leaving 15 bases of the junction unmatched. There are 16 residues in the CDR3. The germline gives CDR1 MNHEY, CDR2 SMNVEV (reference sequence). This CDR3 reads CASRSRPDRGYFEQYF. CDR3 sequence (DNA): TGTGCCAGCAGAAGCCGCCCCGACAGGGGGTATTTCGAGCAGTACTTC.

This clone was counted a few times. J is TRBJ1-1 and V is TRBV5-4; a weak D match, TRBD1 (6 bases). Germline V gene sequence: CDR1 SGHNT, CDR2 YYREEE (reference sequence). Trimming removed 3 bases from V and 5 bases from J, with 11 bases in between. The CDR3 covers 13 residues. The CDR3 DNA reads TGTGCCAGCAGCTCCGACAGGTGGACTGAAGCTTTCTTT. Translating it yields CASSSDRWTEAFF.

Remarks on this clone: The junction does not match germline at one end; this may be a read error. J is TRBJ2-2 and V is TRBV7-7; D gene ambiguous. The germline V gene has CDR1 SSHAT and CDR2 FNYEAQ (reference sequence). This CDR3 has 14 residues. The DNA of the CDR3 is TGTGCTAGCAGCTCAAGACCGAACACCGGGGAGCTGTTTTTT. This translates into CASSSRPNTGELFF.

The gene calls are TRBV7-2 and TRBJ2-1, with 16 positions matching TRBD2. With 5 bases clipped from V and 8 bases from J, the junction kept 6 bases outside the gene matches. The CDR3 is made up of 16 amino acids. CDR1 is SGHTA, CDR2 FQGNSA, per germline. The CDR3 sequence: CASSPGLAGGLDEQFF. Here the CDR3 DNA reads TGTGCCAGCAGCCCGGGACTAGCGGGGGGGCTGGATGAGCAGTTCTTC. The full variable domain, in which reference TRBV7-2 and TRBJ2-1 provide the parts outside the CDR3, is GAGVSQSPSNKVTEKGKDVELRCDPISGHTALYWYRQSLGQGLEFLIYFQGNSAPDKSGLPSDRFSAERTGGSVSTLTIQRTQQEDSAVYLCASSPGLAGGLDEQFFGPGTRLTVL.

The rearrangement links TRBV6-5 to TRBJ2-7; TRBD2 aligns across 7 bases. CDR3 length equals 15 residues. After removal of 6 bases from V and 2 bases from J, the junction contained 10 bases not matched to a gene. Germline-derived CDR1 and CDR2 are MNHEY and SVGAGI. The CDR3 protein is CASSYQSRGAYEQYF. The CDR3, as DNA: TGTGCCAGCAGCTACCAATCACGGGGGGCCTACGAGCAGTACTTC.

The V call is TRBV18, the J call TRBJ1-1; TRBD1 matches 8 bases. Germline CDR1 reads KGHSH; CDR2 reads LQKENI. The CDR3 is 14 amino acids. Trimming took 3 bases from V and 5 from J; bases not matched to a gene: 5. In DNA, the CDR3 is TGTGCCAGCTCACCGGGACAGGAGGAAACTGAAGCTTTCTTT. Translating gives CASSPGQEETEAFF. The complete variable domain, with remaining parts taken from reference TRBV18 and TRBJ1-1, reads NAGVMQNPRHLVRRRGQEARLRCSPMKGHSHVYWYRQLPEEGLKFMVYLQKENIIDESGMPKERFSAEFPKEGPSILRIQQVVRGDSAAYFCASSPGQEETEAFFGQGTRLTVV.

V usage is TRBV7-2 and J usage is TRBJ1-3; D unclear. CDR3 length equals 16 residues. Germline CDR1 is SGHTA and CDR2 is FQGNSA. V lost 2 bases and J 0 bases, leaving 11 bases between the germline ends. The CDR3 is CASSLWPSNSGNTIYF. In DNA form, the CDR3 reads TGTGCCAGCAGCTTATGGCCCAGCAACTCTGGAAACACCATATATTTT.

V usage is TRBV5-1 and J usage is TRBJ2-5; the D call may be TRBD1 or TRBD2 (5 bases each). Germline V lookup: CDR1 SGHRS, CDR2 YFSETQ. Trimming pared 2 bases from V and 2 bases from J, leaving 7 bases between. CDR3 length: 13 amino acids. Written as DNA, the CDR3 is TGCGCCAGCAGCTTTTGGGGGCAAGAGACCCAGTACTTC. Amino acids: CASSFWGQETQYF.

V gene TRBV2 combines with J gene TRBJ1-2, with TRBD1 matching over 7 bases. The CDR3 is 15 amino acids. The trim removed 2 bases at V and 2 bases at J, leaving 5 bases unmatched. Germline loops: CDR1 SNHLY, CDR2 FYNNEI. CDR3 amino acids: CASSELGGVNYGYTF. CDR3 sequence (DNA): TGTGCCAGCAGTGAACTAGGGGGCGTCAACTATGGCTACACCTTC.

The V and J genes are TRBV3-1 (or the pseudogene TRBV3-2) and TRBJ1-2; D gene unclear. This CDR3 spans 15 amino acids. CDR1 is LGHDT, CDR2 YNNKEL, per germline (reference sequence). With 2 bases removed from V and 4 bases from J, the gap between germline ends came to 14 bases. The CDR3 DNA follows: TGTGCCAGCAGCCAAAACGCCAGGTCGAGCTATGGCTACACCTTC. Translating gives CASSQNARSSYGYTF.

This chain joins TRBV10-1 and TRBJ2-3, with no clear D. V was trimmed by 0 bases and J by 1 base, leaving 11 bases between them. The V gene's germline CDR1 is WNHNN and CDR2 SYGVQD (reference sequence). This CDR3 is built from 16 residues. As DNA, the CDR3 is TGCGCCAGCAGTGAGTCCCCCTCTAGAGGCACAGATACGCAGTATTTT. Translation: CASSESPSRGTDTQYF.

This chain joins TRBV2 and TRBJ1-1, with 9 positions matching TRBD1. The CDR3 covers 16 residues. Germline CDR1 is SNHLY and CDR2 is FYNNEI. After removal of 8 bases from V and 6 bases from J, the junction contained 16 bases not matched to a gene. The CDR3 sequence is CASFSGTGTLRAEAFF. Written as DNA, the CDR3 is TGTGCCAGCTTTTCCGGGACAGGGACCTTACGCGCTGAAGCTTTCTTT. The full variable domain, in which reference TRBV2 and TRBJ1-1 provide the parts outside the CDR3, is EPEVTQTPSHQVTQMGQEVILRCVPISNHLYFYWYRQILGQKVEFLVSFYNNEISEKSEIFDDQFSVERPDGSNFTLKIRSTKLEDSAMYFCASFSGTGTLRAEAFFGQGTRLTVV.

The CDR3 loop reads CASRRDGNQETQYF. CDR3 sequence (DNA): TGCGCCAGCAGGCGGGACGGGAACCAAGAGACCCAGTACTTC. The V gene is TRBV5-1, the J gene TRBJ2-5, with a weak D call TRBD2 (6 bases). Trimming removed 5 bases from V and 0 bases from J, with 11 bases in between. Germline V gives CDR1 SGHRS, CDR2 YFSETQ. CDR3 length: 14 residues.

The chain uses TRBV6-2 or TRBV6-3 and TRBJ2-1, with a tentative D call TRBD2 (5 bases). The CDR3 consists of 14 residues. CDR1 and CDR2 from the germline V gene are MNHEY and SVGEGT. Trimming took off 0 bases at V and 3 bases at J, with 6 bases between the two ends. DNA for the CDR3: TGTGCCAGCAGTTACTCGAGGGTCTACAATGAGCAGTTCTTC. It encodes CASSYSRVYNEQFF.

The chain joins TRBV6-5 to TRBJ2-1; D call uncertain. V was shortened by 6 bases and J by 1 base, with 7 bases between the two germline ends. This CDR3 contains 13 residues. Germline V gives CDR1 MNHEY, CDR2 SVGAGI. CDR3 in DNA: TGTGCCAGCAGGCCCAATTCCTACAATGAGCAGTTCTTC. Translated, it gives CASRPNSYNEQFF.

The V gene is TRBV18, the J gene TRBJ2-7; 8 nucleotides match TRBD1. V gave up 3 bases and J gave up 2 bases; unmatched junction bases: 3. The CDR3 runs 14 residues. CDR1 is KGHSH, CDR2 LQKENI, per germline. The CDR3 loop is CASSPQGAAYEQYF. The CDR3 DNA reads TGTGCCAGCTCACCCCAGGGGGCGGCCTACGAGCAGTACTTC.